The 29 T cell receptor beta chains reported below all come from one sample, sequenced in a study of T cells in Graves' hyperthyroidism and ophthalmopathy. TCR beta CDR3 region amplification was performed from RNA transcripts. HTBI primers were employed in a first-round RT-PCR of the TCR CDR3. TCRdb itself ran the multiplex PCR reads through MiXCR, one entry per CDR3 protein. The sample lists under 250,000 distinct CDR3 sequences, around 24% occurring once. Specimen: blood. All receptors derive from a woman in her thirties or forties with Graves' ophthalmopathy.

At least ten counts were recorded for this clonotype. The chain combines TRBV9 with TRBJ2-2; 9 positions match TRBD2. CDR3 length: 15 amino acids. Germline assignment: CDR1 SGDLS and CDR2 YYNGEE. J was trimmed by 7 bases and V by 4 bases; bases with no gene match: 8. The CDR3 DNA sequence: TGTGCCAGCAGCCTCAGGACTAGCGATGGCGGGGAGCTGTTTTTT. Protein sequence: CASSLRTSDGGELFF.

This clonotype was recorded at least ten times. The chain links TRBV7-2 to TRBJ1-2; D not certain. Trimming pared 4 bases from V and 9 bases from J, leaving 18 bases between. The CDR3 totals 14 residues. Germline V lookup: CDR1 SGHTA, CDR2 FQGNSA. The CDR3 here is CASSSPLGPERYTF. The CDR3 nucleotides are TGTGCCAGCAGCTCCCCCCTCGGCCCAGAGCGCTACACCTTC. Using reference TRBV7-2 and TRBJ1-2 for the parts outside the CDR3, the full variable domain is GAGVSQSPSNKVTEKGKDVELRCDPISGHTALYWYRQSLGQGLEFLIYFQGNSAPDKSGLPSDRFSAERTGGSVSTLTIQRTQQEDSAVYLCASSSPLGPERYTFGSGTRLTVV.

This clonotype has at least ten counts. The J gene is TRBJ1-1, the V gene TRBV7-3; 8 positions match TRBD1. In germline, CDR1 is SGHTA, CDR2 FQGTGA. The CDR3 is 12 residues long. The trim removed 3 bases at V and 11 bases at J, leaving 5 bases unmatched. The CDR3 spells CASSFPGGEAFF. Here the CDR3 DNA reads TGTGCCAGCAGCTTTCCAGGGGGCGAGGCTTTCTTT.

The V gene is TRBV28, the J gene TRBJ2-7; possible D gene TRBD2, 6 bases. The CDR3 has 15 residues. V gave up 11 bases and J gave up 6 bases, with 26 bases separating them. CDR1 and CDR2 from the germline V gene are MDHEN and SYDVKM. CDR3 protein: CASCASGSTGVEQYF. DNA for the CDR3: TGTGCCTCGTGCGCCAGCGGGTCGACGGGGGTCGAGCAGTACTTC. Combining the CDR3 with reference TRBV28 and TRBJ2-7 gives the whole variable domain DVKVTQSSRYLVKRTGEKVFLECVQDMDHENMFWYRQDPGLGLRLIYFSYDVKMKEKGDIPEGYSVSREKKERFSLILESASTNQTSMYLCASCASGSTGVEQYFGPGTRLTVT.

This clonotype was detected ten times or more. The chain employs TRBV29-1 and TRBJ2-5; 7 bases align to TRBD1. The CDR3 has 13 residues. Trimming at V came to 8 bases and at J to 3 bases, leaving 9 bases not matched to a gene. CDR1 is SQVTM and CDR2 is ANQGSEA in the germline V gene. CDR3 DNA: TGCAGCTCCCGGGACAGTCGAAAAGAGACCCAGTACTTC. It yields the protein CSSRDSRKETQYF.

Many counts were recorded for this clonotype. The chain uses TRBV19 and TRBJ2-7, with 8 nucleotides matching TRBD1. This CDR3 comprises 14 residues. The germline V gene has CDR1 LNHDA and CDR2 SQIVND (reference sequence). V shed 7 bases, J shed 4 bases, and the junction held 9 bases outside the gene matches. CDR3 loop: CASKITGQVYEQYF. Written as DNA, the CDR3 is TGTGCCAGTAAGATCACGGGACAGGTGTACGAGCAGTACTTC.

This clonotype was picked up many times. The CDR3 region is CASTLGEIDEQYF. The CDR3, as DNA: TGTGCCAGCACCCTCGGGGAAATCGACGAGCAGTACTTC. The chain carries TRBV7-9 and TRBJ2-7, with D tentatively TRBD2 (5 bases). The CDR3 is 13 amino acids. V was clipped by 7 bases and J by 5 bases, with 15 bases between them. Per germline, CDR1 SEHNR and CDR2 FQNEAQ (reference sequence).

This clonotype was picked up many times. This may come from a read error, since a much larger clone is one base off. This chain links TRBV6-5 with TRBJ2-7; no firm D call. Germline V gene sequence: CDR1 MNHEY, CDR2 SVGAGI. This CDR3 is built from 11 residues. Between the trimmed V and J ends, which lost 1 base and 3 bases, there was a span of 1 base. The CDR3 coding sequence is TGTGCCAGCAGTTACTTCTACGAGCAGTACTTC. Translated: CASSYFYEQYF.

This clonotype was detected ten times or more. V and J are TRBV27 and TRBJ2-5; the D gene is possibly TRBD2 (5 bases). V was trimmed by 5 bases and J by 7 bases, leaving 8 bases between them. Germline values: CDR1 MNHEY, CDR2 SMNVEV (reference sequence). This CDR3 has 11 residues. CDR3 loop: CASSEGVTQYF. The CDR3, as DNA: TGTGCCAGCAGTGAGGGAGTGACCCAGTACTTC.

This clonotype was recorded at least ten times. V is TRBV20-1 and J is TRBJ1-5; D not resolved. With 0 bases removed from V and 3 bases from J, the gap between germline ends came to 9 bases. The CDR3 contains 14 residues. Looked up from germline, CDR1 is DFQATT and CDR2 is SNEGSKA (reference sequence). The CDR3 region has the DNA TGCAGTGCTAGAGATGGCAGCTCCAATCAGCCCCAGCATTTT. Translation: CSARDGSSNQPQHF.

The chain recombines TRBV6-1 with TRBJ1-1; no definite D call. Between the trimmed V and J ends, which lost 1 base and 1 base, there was a span of 10 bases. The CDR3 totals 15 residues. CDR1 MNHNS and CDR2 SASEGT come from the germline V gene. DNA for the CDR3: TGTGCCAGCAGTGAAGTAGGAACAAGGAACACTGAAGCTTTCTTT. Translated: CASSEVGTRNTEAFF.

The CDR3 spells CASSSPGQMNTEAFF. The CDR3 nucleotides are TGTGCCAGCAGTTCGCCGGGACAGATGAACACTGAAGCTTTCTTT. The chain combines TRBV28 with TRBJ1-1; 7 nucleotides line up with TRBD1. With 4 bases clipped from V and 0 bases from J, the junction kept 5 bases outside the gene matches. Looked up from germline, CDR1 is MDHEN and CDR2 is SYDVKM. The CDR3 contains 15 residues.

This clonotype was detected many times. The chain carries TRBV7-3 and TRBJ2-6; TRBD2 aligns across 7 bases. From germline, CDR1 is SGHTA and CDR2 FQGTGA. Germline trimming cut 0 bases from V and 3 bases from J; bases unmatched to any gene: 5. This CDR3 spans 17 amino acids. The CDR3 region has the DNA TGTGCCAGCAGCTTAACGGGGGGAGGGGTTGGGGCCAACGTCCTGACTTTC. This gives the protein CASSLTGGGVGANVLTF.

Many counts were recorded for this clonotype. The rearrangement joins TRBV5-1 to TRBJ2-2; 9 positions agree with TRBD1. The germline V gene encodes CDR1 SGHRS and CDR2 YFSETQ. V shed 4 bases and J 4 bases; nucleotides not matched to a gene: 11. The length of the CDR3 is 17 residues. Here the CDR3 reads CASSPPRQGVGTGELFF. The CDR3 DNA follows: TGCGCCAGCAGCCCTCCCCGACAGGGGGTAGGCACCGGGGAGCTGTTTTTT.

This clonotype was seen repeatedly, ten times or more. This chain links TRBV5-1 with TRBJ2-7, with D unclear. The CDR3 is 14 amino acids. The germline V gene has CDR1 SGHRS and CDR2 YFSETQ. Trimming took off 0 bases at V and 2 bases at J, with 9 bases between the two ends. This chain's CDR3 is CASSLGIGPYEQYF. The CDR3 bases are TGCGCCAGCAGCTTGGGAATAGGCCCCTACGAGCAGTACTTC.

This clonotype has at least ten counts. The J gene is TRBJ1-2, the V gene TRBV7-2; possibly TRBD1 for D (6 bases). CDR1 is SGHTA and CDR2 is FQGNSA in the germline V gene. This CDR3 spans 14 amino acids. Trimming took 5 bases from V and 7 from J, leaving 17 bases between them. The CDR3 here is CASSIDGGGGGYTF. CDR3 bases: TGTGCCAGCAGCATAGACGGGGGCGGTGGTGGCTACACCTTC.

At least ten counts were recorded for this clonotype. This rearrangement joins TRBV24-1 to TRBJ2-6; possibly TRBD1 or TRBD2 for D (5 bases each). The CDR3 consists of 16 residues. Trimming removed 3 bases at V and 0 bases at J, with 8 bases between. Germline assignment: CDR1 KGHDR and CDR2 SFDVKD. The CDR3 is CATSDGTISGANVLTF. The CDR3 nucleotides read TGTGCCACCAGTGATGGGACGATCTCTGGGGCCAACGTCCTGACTTTC.

This clonotype appeared many times. V usage is TRBV9 and J usage is TRBJ2-7, with 7 bases aligning to TRBD2. V lost 7 bases, J lost 6 bases, and 13 bases stayed unmatched. Germline lookup yields CDR1 SGDLS and CDR2 YYNGEE. CDR3 length: 14 residues. The CDR3 DNA is TGTGCCAGCGCCTGGGGGGAGGGCCTTAGCGAGCAGTACTTC. Its protein product is CASAWGEGLSEQYF.

The chain is built from TRBV27 and TRBJ1-2, with a weak D call TRBD1 (5 bases). The CDR3 consists of 15 residues. V was shortened by 5 bases and J by 3 bases, with 16 bases between the two germline ends. CDR1 and CDR2 from the germline V gene are MNHEY and SMNVEV (reference sequence). DNA of the CDR3: TGTGCCAGCAGTCCCAGGGCTCCCGGATACTATGGCTACACCTTC. Translation: CASSPRAPGYYGYTF.

This clonotype was recorded many times. The genes are TRBV24-1 and TRBJ2-2, with D possibly TRBD1 on 5 matching bases. This CDR3 spans 15 amino acids. Germline V gives CDR1 KGHDR, CDR2 SFDVKD. V dropped 4 bases and J dropped 4 bases, with 12 bases sitting between them. Written as DNA, the CDR3 is TGTGCCACCAGTGAATTCGGACAAGCCACCGGGGAGCTGTTTTTT. Translation gives CATSEFGQATGELFF.

There are many counts of this clonotype. The chain has TRBV12-3 or TRBV12-4 and TRBJ2-7; D unresolved. CDR3 size: 14 residues. With 8 bases removed from V and 1 base from J, the gap between germline ends came to 15 bases. The CDR3 protein is CASSPTGRSYEQYF. The CDR3 nucleotides read TGTGCCAGCTCTCCAACCGGACGATCCTACGAGCAGTACTTC.

The gene calls are TRBV6-1 and TRBJ1-1; 7 bases align to TRBD1. Germline values: CDR1 MNHNS, CDR2 SASEGT. V gave up 2 bases and J gave up 5 bases; unmatched junction bases: 8. This CDR3 is built from 15 residues. The CDR3 coding sequence is TGTGCCAGCAGTGAAAGGGGAGACAGGGTTACTGAAGCTTTCTTT. It codes for CASSERGDRVTEAFF.

The CDR3 sequence: CSVGGGKETQYF. DNA for the CDR3: TGCAGCGTTGGAGGGGGAAAAGAGACCCAGTACTTC. This chain uses TRBV29-1 with TRBJ2-5; a weak D match, TRBD1 (6 bases). Germline CDR1 is SQVTM and CDR2 is ANQGSEA. Trimming cost V 4 bases and J 3 bases, with 9 bases left between them. The length of the CDR3 is 12 residues.

This clonotype was picked up many times. V and J are TRBV5-1 and TRBJ2-7; 9 bases agree with TRBD2. The CDR3 runs to 13 residues. The junction had 1 base not matched to a gene; V was cut back by 0 bases and J by 6 bases. The germline gives CDR1 SGHRS, CDR2 YFSETQ. The chain's CDR3 is CASSLVLAGEQYF. CDR3 bases: TGCGCCAGCAGCTTGGTACTAGCGGGCGAGCAGTACTTC.

V gene TRBV6-4 combines with J gene TRBJ1-2; D ambiguous. Germline CDR1 and CDR2: MRHNA and SNTAGT. Trimming took off 3 bases at V and 4 bases at J, with 9 bases between the two ends. The length of the CDR3 is 13 residues. CDR3 nucleotide sequence: TGTGCCAGCAGTGAATTGGCGCGCTATGGCTACACCTTC. Translating gives CASSELARYGYTF.

This clonotype was counted ten times or more. This rearrangement joins TRBV6-1 to TRBJ1-5; tentatively, D is TRBD1 (5 bases). The CDR3 length is 15 residues. V was cut by 8 bases and J by 1 base, with 15 bases left in between. Per germline, CDR1 MNHNS and CDR2 SASEGT. The CDR3 bases are TGTGCCAGCCGTGGAGGGACTTCCAGCAATCAGCCCCAGCATTTT. The encoded protein is CASRGGTSSNQPQHF.

In its sample, this clonotype was seen many times. The chain couples TRBV11-1 to TRBJ2-7, with D perhaps matching TRBD2 (5 bases). V lost 5 bases, J lost 4 bases, and 15 bases lay in between. CDR1 is SGHAT and CDR2 is FQDESV in the germline V gene (reference sequence). CDR3 length equals 14 residues. As DNA, the CDR3 is TGTGCCAGCAGCATCAGTCCCGGGGAATACGAGCAGTACTTC. It is translated as CASSISPGEYEQYF.

The sample holds many counts of this clonotype. The chain links TRBV15 to TRBJ2-4; 8 bases fit TRBD1. The CDR3 is 17 amino acids. J gave up 0 bases and V 0 bases, and 4 bases lay outside the gene matches. CDR1 and CDR2 from the germline V gene are LNHNV and YYDKDF (reference sequence). The CDR3 here is CATSRDGTGLAKNIQYF. The CDR3 bases are TGTGCCACCAGCAGAGACGGGACAGGTCTAGCCAAAAACATTCAGTACTTC.

Regarding this clonotype: A much larger clone sits a single nucleotide away, making a read error possible. J is TRBJ2-2 and V is TRBV6-1, with 10 bases fitting TRBD2. V lost 8 bases to trimming and J lost 7 bases; unmatched junction nucleotides: 10. The CDR3 totals 15 residues. Germline values: CDR1 MNHNS, CDR2 SASEGT. The CDR3 protein is CASCGLAGAFGELFF. CDR3 sequence (DNA): TGTGCCAGCTGTGGTCTAGCGGGAGCCTTCGGGGAGCTGTTTTTT.